The 4 T cell receptor beta chains below all came from one sample that was sequenced in a study of naive and memory T cell subsets. The library had UMIs added by 3' ligation of an oligonucleotide to TCR cDNA. Four PCR rounds used nested alpha and beta constant region primers plus the SP2 primer. TCRdb processed the 5' RACE reads anew with MiXCR; each CDR3 protein has one entry. The data contain over 50,000 distinct CDR3 sequences, 7.6% of them seen just once; the ten biggest clones take up almost 10%. The receptor set was obtained from a female donor in good health.

The chain couples TRBV29-1 to TRBJ1-1; D may be TRBD1 (6 bases). CDR3 length: 12 amino acids. Germline CDR1 reads SQVTM; CDR2 reads ANQGSEA. V was pared by 4 bases and J by 3 bases, with 9 bases between. The CDR3 coding sequence is TGCAGCGTTGGCAGGGGAGACACTGAAGCTTTCTTT. Its translation is CSVGRGDTEAFF.

This clonotype was found a few times. The J gene is TRBJ2-3, the V gene TRBV7-2; 11 bases are a match to TRBD2. Germline trimming cut 4 bases from V and 2 bases from J; bases unmatched to any gene: 14. The germline V gene has CDR1 SGHTA and CDR2 FQGNSA. The CDR3 has 19 residues. CDR3 in DNA: TGTGCCAGCAGCTCCAAACATAAGTTACTAGCGGGGGCCACAGATACGCAGTATTTT. Translated: CASSSKHKLLAGATDTQYF.

This clonotype was observed a handful of times. This chain links TRBV11-2 with TRBJ2-2; D unclear. This CDR3 contains 13 residues. The germline gives CDR1 SGHAT, CDR2 FQNNGV. V was cut by 7 bases and J by 0 bases, with 6 bases left in between. The chain's CDR3 is CASMDPNTGELFF. Written as DNA, the CDR3 is TGTGCCAGCATGGACCCGAACACCGGGGAGCTGTTTTTT.

The chain has TRBV29-1 and TRBJ1-1; 9 bases are shared with TRBD1. CDR1 and CDR2 from the germline V gene are SQVTM and ANQGSEA. The CDR3 consists of 10 residues. V gave up 6 bases and J gave up 10 bases; unmatched junction bases: 3. The CDR3 region has the DNA TGCAGCGTCGACAGGGGGTTAGCTTTCTTT. This encodes CSVDRGLAFF.